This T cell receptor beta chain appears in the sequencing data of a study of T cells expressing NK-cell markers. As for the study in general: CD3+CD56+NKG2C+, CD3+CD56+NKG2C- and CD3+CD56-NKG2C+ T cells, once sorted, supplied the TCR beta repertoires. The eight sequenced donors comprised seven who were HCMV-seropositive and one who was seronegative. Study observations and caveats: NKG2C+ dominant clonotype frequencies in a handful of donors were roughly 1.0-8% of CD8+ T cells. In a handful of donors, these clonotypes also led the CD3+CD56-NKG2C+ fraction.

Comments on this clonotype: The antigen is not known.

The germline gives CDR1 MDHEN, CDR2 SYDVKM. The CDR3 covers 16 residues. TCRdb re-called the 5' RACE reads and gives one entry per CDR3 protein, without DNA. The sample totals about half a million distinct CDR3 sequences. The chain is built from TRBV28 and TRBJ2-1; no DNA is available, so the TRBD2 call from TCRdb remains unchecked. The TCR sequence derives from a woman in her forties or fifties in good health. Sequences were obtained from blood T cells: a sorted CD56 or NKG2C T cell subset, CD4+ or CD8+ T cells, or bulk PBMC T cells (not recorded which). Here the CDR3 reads CASSTPGLALNNEQFF.